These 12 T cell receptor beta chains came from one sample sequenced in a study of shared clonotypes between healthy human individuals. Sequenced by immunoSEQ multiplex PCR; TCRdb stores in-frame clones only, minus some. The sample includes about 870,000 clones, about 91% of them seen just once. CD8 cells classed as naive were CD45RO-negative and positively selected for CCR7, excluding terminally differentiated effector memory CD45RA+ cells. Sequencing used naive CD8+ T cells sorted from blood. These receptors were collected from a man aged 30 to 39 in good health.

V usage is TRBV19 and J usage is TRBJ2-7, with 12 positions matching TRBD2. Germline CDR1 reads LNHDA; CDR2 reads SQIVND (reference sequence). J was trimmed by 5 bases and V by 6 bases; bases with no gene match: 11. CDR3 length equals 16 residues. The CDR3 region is CASRGLAGGSGDEQYF. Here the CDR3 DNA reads TGTGCCAGTAGAGGTCTAGCGGGAGGGTCCGGGGACGAGCAGTACTTC. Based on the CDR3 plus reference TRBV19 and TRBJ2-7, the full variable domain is DGGITQSPKYLFRKEGQNVTLSCEQNLNHDAMYWYRQDPGQGLRLIYYSQIVNDFQKGDIAEGYSVSREKKESFPLTVTSAQKNPTAFYLCASRGLAGGSGDEQYFGPGTRLTVT.

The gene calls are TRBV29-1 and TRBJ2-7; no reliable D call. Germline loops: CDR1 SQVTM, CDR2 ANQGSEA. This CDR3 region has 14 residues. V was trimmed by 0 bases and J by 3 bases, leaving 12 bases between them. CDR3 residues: CSVEDPTVGYEQYF. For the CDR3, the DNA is TGCAGCGTTGAAGATCCCACGGTGGGCTACGAGCAGTACTTC.

Here the CDR3 DNA reads TGTGCCAGCAGCAAAGGGGAAGACAGGGGAAAGACTGAAGCTTTCTTT. This gives the protein CASSKGEDRGKTEAFF. The chain uses TRBV21-1 and TRBJ1-1; the D call in the table, TRBD1, was not verified against the DNA. TRBV21-1 is assigned pseudogene status. The CDR3 is 16 amino acids.

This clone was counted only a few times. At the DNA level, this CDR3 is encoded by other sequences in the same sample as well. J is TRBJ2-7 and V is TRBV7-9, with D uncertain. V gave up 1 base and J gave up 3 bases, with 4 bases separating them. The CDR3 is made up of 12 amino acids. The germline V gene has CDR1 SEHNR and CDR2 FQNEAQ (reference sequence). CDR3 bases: TGTGCCAGCAGCTTAGTAGGCTACGAGCAGTACTTC. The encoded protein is CASSLVGYEQYF.

The CDR3 loop is CATRVIDSYEQYF. In nucleotides, the CDR3 is TGTGCCACCAGAGTGATCGACTCCTACGAGCAGTACTTC. The chain combines TRBV27 with TRBJ2-7; no clear D. Germline CDR1 and CDR2: MNHEY and SMNVEV (reference sequence). Trimming took 10 bases from V and 0 from J, leaving 13 bases between them. This CDR3 region has 13 residues.

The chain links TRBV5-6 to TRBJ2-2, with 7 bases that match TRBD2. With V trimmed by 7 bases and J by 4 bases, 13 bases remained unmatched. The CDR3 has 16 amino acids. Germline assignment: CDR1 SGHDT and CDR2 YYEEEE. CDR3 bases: TGTGCCAGCGGTGAGGCGGGACTATCCGGCACCGGGGAGCTGTTTTTT. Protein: CASGEAGLSGTGELFF.

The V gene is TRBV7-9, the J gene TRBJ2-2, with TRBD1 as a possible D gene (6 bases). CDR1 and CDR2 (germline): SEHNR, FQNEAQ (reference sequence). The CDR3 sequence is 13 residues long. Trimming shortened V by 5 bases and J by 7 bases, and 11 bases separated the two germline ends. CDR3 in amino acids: CASSVRGIGELFF. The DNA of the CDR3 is TGTGCCAGCAGCGTCAGGGGAATCGGGGAGCTGTTTTTT.

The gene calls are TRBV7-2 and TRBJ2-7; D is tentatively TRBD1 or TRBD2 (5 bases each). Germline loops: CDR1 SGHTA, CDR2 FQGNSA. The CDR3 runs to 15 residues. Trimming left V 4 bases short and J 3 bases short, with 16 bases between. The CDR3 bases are TGTGCCAGCAGCTCCCCGAGAGGGACCTACTACGAGCAGTACTTC. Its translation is CASSSPRGTYYEQYF.

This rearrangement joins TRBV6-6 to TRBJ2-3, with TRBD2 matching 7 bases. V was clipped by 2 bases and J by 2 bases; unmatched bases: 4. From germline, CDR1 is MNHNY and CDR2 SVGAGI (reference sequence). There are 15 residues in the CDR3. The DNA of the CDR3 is TGTGCCAGCAGTTACGTAGGGAGGGCCACAGATACGCAGTATTTT. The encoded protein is CASSYVGRATDTQYF.

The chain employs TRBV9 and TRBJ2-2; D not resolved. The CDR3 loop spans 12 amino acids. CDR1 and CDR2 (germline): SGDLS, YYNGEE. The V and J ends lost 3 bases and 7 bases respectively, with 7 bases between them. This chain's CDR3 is CASSDQDGELFF. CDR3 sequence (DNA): TGTGCCAGCAGCGACCAGGACGGGGAGCTGTTTTTT.

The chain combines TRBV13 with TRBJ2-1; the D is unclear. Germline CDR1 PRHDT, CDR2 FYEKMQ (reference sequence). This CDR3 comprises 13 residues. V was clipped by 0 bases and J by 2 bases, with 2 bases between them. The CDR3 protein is CASSLGTYNEQFF. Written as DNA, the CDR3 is TGTGCCAGCAGCTTAGGCACCTACAATGAGCAGTTCTTC.

As DNA, the CDR3 is TGTGCCAGCAGTCTAGGGACAGTTGGCTCCTACGAGCAGTACTTC. Encoded protein: CASSLGTVGSYEQYF. The chain is built from TRBV28 and TRBJ2-7; 7 bases line up with TRBD1. Germline CDR1 is MDHEN and CDR2 is SYDVKM. The J segment lost 0 bases and the V segment lost 5 bases, leaving 7 bases of the junction unmatched. The CDR3 has 15 amino acids.